The 5 T cell receptor beta chains below all came from one sample that was sequenced in a study of Graves' ophthalmopathy and Graves' hyperthyroidism. The authors amplified TCR beta CDR3 regions from RNA transcripts. HTBI primers primed a first-round RT-PCR, and a second-round multiplex PCR followed. A single record per CDR3 protein comes from TCRdb applying MiXCR to the multiplex PCR reads. The sample has roughly 1.1 million distinct CDR3 sequences, about two fifths seen once; the top ten hold 8.5% to 14%. Specimen: peripheral blood or thyroid tissue (not recorded which). The source is an adult man with Graves' hyperthyroidism.

CDR3 nucleotides: TGTGCCAGCTCACTAACAACAGGGTCGGTTCAGCCCCAGCATTTT. It is translated as CASSLTTGSVQPQHF. The rearrangement links TRBV18 to TRBJ1-5, with D possibly TRBD1 on 6 matching bases. CDR1 and CDR2 from the germline V gene are KGHSH and LQKENI. With 4 bases removed from V and 6 bases from J, the gap between germline ends came to 16 bases. This CDR3 region has 15 residues.

The rearrangement joins TRBV6-5 to TRBJ2-7; 12 positions match TRBD2. The trim removed 5 bases at V and 5 bases at J, leaving 7 bases unmatched. CDR3 length: 15 amino acids. Germline lookup yields CDR1 MNHEY and CDR2 SVGAGI. The CDR3 sequence: CASSPGLAGNNEQYF. In DNA, the CDR3 is TGTGCCAGCAGTCCTGGACTAGCGGGAAATAACGAGCAGTACTTC.

The chain uses TRBV25-1 and TRBJ1-2; D ambiguous. Germline V CDR1 and CDR2: MGHDK, SYGVNS. V lost 8 bases and J 2 bases, leaving 18 bases between the germline ends. There are 15 residues in the CDR3. The CDR3 bases are TGTGCCAGCTCACCACTTCCTGACGGCAACTATGGCTACACCTTC. It is translated as CASSPLPDGNYGYTF.

This clonotype has a handful of counts. This chain joins TRBV2 and TRBJ1-5; D not resolved. The ends were cut back, 5 bases at V and 8 bases at J, with 7 bases in the middle. Germline V gives CDR1 SNHLY, CDR2 FYNNEI. The CDR3 has 11 residues. The CDR3 DNA follows: TGTGCCAGCAGTCAGACGGAGCCCCAGCATTTT. This encodes CASSQTEPQHF.

V and J are TRBV20-1 and TRBJ2-7; TRBD2 matches at 12 bases. The CDR3 is made up of 15 amino acids. Germline CDR1 is DFQATT and CDR2 is SNEGSKA (reference sequence). V was pared by 5 bases and J by 5 bases, with 10 bases of the junction left unmatched. CDR3 sequence (DNA): TGCAGTGCTCTAACCCTAGCGGGAGGGCCCCACGAGCAGTACTTC. It specifies CSALTLAGGPHEQYF.